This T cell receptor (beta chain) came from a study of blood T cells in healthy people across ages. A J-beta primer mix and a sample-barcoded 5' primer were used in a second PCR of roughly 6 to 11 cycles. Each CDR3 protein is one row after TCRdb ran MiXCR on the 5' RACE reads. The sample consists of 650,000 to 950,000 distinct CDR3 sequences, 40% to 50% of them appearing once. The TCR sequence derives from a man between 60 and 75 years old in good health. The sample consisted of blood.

The CDR3 sequence is CASSVRTGFVSGANVLTF. In nucleotides, the CDR3 is TGTGCCAGCAGTGTTAGGACAGGTTTTGTATCTGGGGCCAACGTCCTGACTTTC. The chain combines TRBV6-1 with TRBJ2-6; 7 bases align to TRBD1. CDR3 length equals 18 residues. V lost 4 bases to trimming and J lost 1 base; unmatched junction nucleotides: 10. CDR1 is MNHNS and CDR2 is SASEGT in the germline V gene.